Here is one T cell receptor beta chain with its context. The assay was immunoSEQ multiplex PCR, and TCRdb's table has in-frame clones only and misses some. The sample contains 200,000 or so clones, approximately 84% of which appear only once. Ages ranged from about 18 to 89 years, with residence in around 24 US areas. Grouping used clinical history reported by participants in a survey and questionnaire. The data belong to a study of blood T cell repertoires in COVID-19. Study background: The United States, Italy and Spain were the sources of the acute and convalescent COVID-19 samples. PBMCs, B-cell-depleted T cells, or T cells were the source of the cDNA or gDNA that made up the material.

The CDR3 totals 14 residues. The ends lost 2 bases at V and 5 bases at J; junction bases unmatched: 2. The germline gives CDR1 MNHEY, CDR2 SVGEGT. The chain employs TRBV6-2 or TRBV6-3 and TRBJ2-1; 8 bases are a match to TRBD1. The sequencing input was PBMCs or T cells enriched from blood (not recorded which). This clonotype originated in a man in his sixties who had recovered from COVID-19. In DNA form, the CDR3 reads TGTGCCAGCAGTTACGCGGACAGGGACAATGAGCAGTTCTTC. It is translated as CASSYADRDNEQFF.